The text below deals with one T cell receptor beta chain. The antigen remains unidentified. This record comes from a study of cytomegalovirus exposure and HLA in healthy donors. The study, taken as a whole, reports: A later analysis associated some 16,000 TCR beta sequences with HLA alleles at a 0.05 false discovery rate. Researchers reported from a later analysis that most CMV-associated TCR beta chains appeared HLA-restricted.

The PCR used 60 Vbeta and 13 Jbeta primers. Sequenced by immunoSEQ multiplex PCR; TCRdb stores in-frame clones only, minus some. The sample carries around 140,000 clones, roughly 90% recorded once. The germline gives CDR1 SGHVS, CDR2 FQNEAQ. This CDR3 has 16 amino acids. Losses at the gene ends were 5 bases for V and 7 bases for J; bases not matched to a gene: 12. This TCR derives from a woman between 40 and 50 years old in good health and CMV-seronegative. The J gene is TRBJ1-4, the V gene TRBV7-8; TRBD1 matches at 8 bases. The source material was PBMCs. The CDR3 region has the DNA TGTGCCAGCAGCACCGCCCCGACAGGGGTGATTGAAAAACTGTTTTTT. Translated: CASSTAPTGVIEKLFF.